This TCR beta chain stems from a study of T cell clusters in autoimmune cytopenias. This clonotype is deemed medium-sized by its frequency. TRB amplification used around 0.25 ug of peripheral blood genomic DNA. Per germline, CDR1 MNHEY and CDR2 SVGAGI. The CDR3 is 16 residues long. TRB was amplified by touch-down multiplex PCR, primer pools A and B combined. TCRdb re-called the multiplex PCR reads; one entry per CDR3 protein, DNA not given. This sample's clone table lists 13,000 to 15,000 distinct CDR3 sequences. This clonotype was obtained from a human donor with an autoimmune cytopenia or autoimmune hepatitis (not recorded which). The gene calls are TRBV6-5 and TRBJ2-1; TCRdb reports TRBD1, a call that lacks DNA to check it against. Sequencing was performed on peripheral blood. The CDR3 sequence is CASSREGGSSYNEQFF.